A single TCR beta chain is shown here with its context. The antigen remains unidentified. Regions amplified from RNA transcripts were the TCR beta CDR3 regions. RT-PCR in the first round (using the HTBI primer set) targeted the TCR CDR3. TCRdb used MiXCR to reprocess the multiplex PCR reads, holding one entry per CDR3 protein. The sample has 350,000 to 500,000 distinct CDR3 sequences; roughly an eighth are singletons. Subjects aged 18 to 65 presented with newly diagnosed hyperthyroidism of less than 2 months' duration. This CDR3 is 13 amino acids long. Per germline, CDR1 DFQATT and CDR2 SNEGSKA (reference sequence). The V and J ends lost 1 base and 4 bases, in that order; junction bases with no gene match: 0. These data originate in a study of T cells in Graves' hyperthyroidism and ophthalmopathy. Study-wide results and limits: Patients with ophthalmopathy were separated from those with stable hyperthyroidism by a 13 V-J model.

This chain connects TRBV20-1 to TRBJ2-5; 10 bases match TRBD1. The sequencing sample was made of blood. This clonotype originated in a woman in her late teens or twenties with Graves' hyperthyroidism. Here the CDR3 reads CSARGDRGETQYF. DNA for the CDR3: TGCAGTGCTAGAGGGGACAGGGGAGAGACCCAGTACTTC.